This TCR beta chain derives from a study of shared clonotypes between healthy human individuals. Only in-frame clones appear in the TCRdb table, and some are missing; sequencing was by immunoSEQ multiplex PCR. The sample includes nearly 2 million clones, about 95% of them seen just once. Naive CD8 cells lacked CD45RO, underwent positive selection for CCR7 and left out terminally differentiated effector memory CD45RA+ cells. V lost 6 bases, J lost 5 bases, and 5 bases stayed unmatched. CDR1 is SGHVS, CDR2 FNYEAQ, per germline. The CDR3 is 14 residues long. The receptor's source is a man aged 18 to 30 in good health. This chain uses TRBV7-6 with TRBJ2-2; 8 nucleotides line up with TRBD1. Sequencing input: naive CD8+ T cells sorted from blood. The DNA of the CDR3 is TGTGCCAGCAGGGAAGACAGGGGTACCGGGGAGCTGTTTTTT. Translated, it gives CASREDRGTGELFF.